This TCR beta chain derives from a study of human T cells and chemical hapten exposure. Study overall: There were weekly diphenylcyclopropenone doses to the scalp for patients throughout the approximately 25-week study.

V lost 1 base and J lost 4; bases outside the gene matches: 6. The CDR3 extends over 15 amino acids. CDR1 MGHRA and CDR2 YSYEKL come from the germline V gene. Attachment of unique molecular identifiers to individual cDNA molecules was performed in the library. As processed by the authors: Counts of TCRs in each sample centred on a median of about 96,000 and extended from around 25,000 to 690,000. Each CDR3 protein is one row after TCRdb ran MiXCR on the RACE reads. Clone size and V and J calls follow TCRdb, not the original study. The data hold more than 110,000 distinct CDR3 sequences, with about 11% observed a single time. Time point of the sample: patch test 2, 6 weeks after DPC sensitization. Treatment described: therapeutic diphenylcyclopropenone sensitization with weekly scalp DPC. Donors, patients with alopecia ranging from 18 to 70 years old and judged suitable for DPC, provided samples.

The sequencing used whole blood, collected in connection with sensitization to the hapten diphenylcyclopropenone (DPC). The receptor comes from a woman in her forties or fifties with alopecia areata. Some clones in this sample may be carry-over from other donors' samples. V usage is TRBV4-1 and J usage is TRBJ2-7, with TRBD2 matching over 8 bases. The CDR3 nucleotides read TGCGCCAGCAGCCAAGCGGGGGCGGGGGGTTACGAGCAGTACTTC. Amino acids: CASSQAGAGGYEQYF.